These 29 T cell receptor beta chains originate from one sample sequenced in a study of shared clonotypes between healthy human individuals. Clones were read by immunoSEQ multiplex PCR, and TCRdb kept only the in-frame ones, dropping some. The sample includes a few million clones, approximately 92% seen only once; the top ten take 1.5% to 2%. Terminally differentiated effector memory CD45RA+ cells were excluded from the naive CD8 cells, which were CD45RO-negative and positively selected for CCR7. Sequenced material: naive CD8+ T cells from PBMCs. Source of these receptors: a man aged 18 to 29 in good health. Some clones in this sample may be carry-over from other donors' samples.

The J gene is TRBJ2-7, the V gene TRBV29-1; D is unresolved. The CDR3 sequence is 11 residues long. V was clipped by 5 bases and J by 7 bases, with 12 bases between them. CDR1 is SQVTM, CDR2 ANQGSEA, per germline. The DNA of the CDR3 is TGCAGCGTTTTGGCCGGGCGGGAGCAGTACTTC. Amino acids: CSVLAGREQYF.

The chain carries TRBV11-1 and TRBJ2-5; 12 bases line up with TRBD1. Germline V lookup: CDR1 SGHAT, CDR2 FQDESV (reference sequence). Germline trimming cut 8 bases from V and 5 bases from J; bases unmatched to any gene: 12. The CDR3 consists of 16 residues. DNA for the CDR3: TGTGCCAGCGGTACGTGGGACAGGGGGCGTCAGGAGACCCAGTACTTC. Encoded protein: CASGTWDRGRQETQYF. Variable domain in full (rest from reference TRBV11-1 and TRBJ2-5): EAEVAQSPRYKITEKSQAVAFWCDPISGHATLYWYRQILGQGPELLVQFQDESVVDDSQLPKDRFSAERLKGVDSTLKIQPAELGDSAMYLCASGTWDRGRQETQYFGPGTRLLVL.

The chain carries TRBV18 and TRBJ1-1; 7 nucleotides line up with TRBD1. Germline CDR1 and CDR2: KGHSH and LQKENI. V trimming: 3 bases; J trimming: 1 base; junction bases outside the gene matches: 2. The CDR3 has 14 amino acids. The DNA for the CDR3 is TGTGCCAGCTCACCGACAGGGTCGAACACTGAAGCTTTCTTT. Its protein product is CASSPTGSNTEAFF.

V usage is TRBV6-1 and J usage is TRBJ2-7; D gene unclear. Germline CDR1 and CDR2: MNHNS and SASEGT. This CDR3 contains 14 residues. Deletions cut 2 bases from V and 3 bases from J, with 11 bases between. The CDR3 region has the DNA TGTGCCAGCAGTGAATACAGAGGAAACTACGAGCAGTACTTC. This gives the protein CASSEYRGNYEQYF.

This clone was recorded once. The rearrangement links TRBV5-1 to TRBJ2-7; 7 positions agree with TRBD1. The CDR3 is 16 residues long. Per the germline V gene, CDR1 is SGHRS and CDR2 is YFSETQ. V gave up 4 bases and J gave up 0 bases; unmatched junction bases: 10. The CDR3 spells CASSRPGQSGSYEQYF. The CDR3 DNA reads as TGCGCCAGCAGCCGTCCGGGACAGTCGGGCTCCTACGAGCAGTACTTC. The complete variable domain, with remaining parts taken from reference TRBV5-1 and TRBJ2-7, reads KAGVTQTPRYLIKTRGQQVTLSCSPISGHRSVSWYQQTPGQGLQFLFEYFSETQRNKGNFPGRFSGRQFSNSRSEMNVSTLELGDSALYLCASSRPGQSGSYEQYFGPGTRLTVT.

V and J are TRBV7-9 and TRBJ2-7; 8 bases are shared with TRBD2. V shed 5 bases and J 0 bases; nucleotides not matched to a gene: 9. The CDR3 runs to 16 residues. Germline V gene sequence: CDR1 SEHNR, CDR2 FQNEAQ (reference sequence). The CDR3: CASSPEGLAGSYEQYF. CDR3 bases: TGTGCCAGCAGCCCGGAGGGGCTAGCGGGCTCCTACGAGCAGTACTTC. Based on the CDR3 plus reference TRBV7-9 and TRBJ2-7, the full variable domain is DTGVSQNPRHKITKRGQNVTFRCDPISEHNRLYWYRQTLGQGPEFLTYFQNEAQLEKSRLLSDRFSAERPKGSFSTLEIQRTEQGDSAMYLCASSPEGLAGSYEQYFGPGTRLTVT.

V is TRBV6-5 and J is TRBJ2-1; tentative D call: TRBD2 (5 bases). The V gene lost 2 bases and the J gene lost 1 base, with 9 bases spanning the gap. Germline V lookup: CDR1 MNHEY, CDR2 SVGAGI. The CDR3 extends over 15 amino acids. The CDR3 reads CASSYGRTSYNEQFF. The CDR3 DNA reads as TGTGCCAGCAGTTACGGGAGAACTTCCTACAATGAGCAGTTCTTC.

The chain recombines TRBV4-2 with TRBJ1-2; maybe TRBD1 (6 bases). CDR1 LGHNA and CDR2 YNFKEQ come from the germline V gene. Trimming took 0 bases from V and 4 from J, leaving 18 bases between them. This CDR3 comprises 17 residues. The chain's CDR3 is CASSQDRPGTTSYGYTF. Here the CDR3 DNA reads TGTGCCAGCAGCCAAGATCGTCCGGGGACAACTAGCTATGGCTACACCTTC.

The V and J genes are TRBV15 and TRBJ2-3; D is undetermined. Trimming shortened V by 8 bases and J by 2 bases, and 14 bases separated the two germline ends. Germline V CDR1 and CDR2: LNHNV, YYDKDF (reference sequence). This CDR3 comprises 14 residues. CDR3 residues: CATATQRHTDTQYF. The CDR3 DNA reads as TGTGCCACCGCTACCCAAAGGCACACAGATACGCAGTATTTT.

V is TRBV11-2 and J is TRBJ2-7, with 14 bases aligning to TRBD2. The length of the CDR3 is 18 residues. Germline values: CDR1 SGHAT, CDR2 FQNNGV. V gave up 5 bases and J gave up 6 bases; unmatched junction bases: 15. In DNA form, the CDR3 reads TGTGCCAGCAGCGACTCCGGGACTAGCGGGAGACCCTGGGGCGAGCAGTACTTC. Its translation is CASSDSGTSGRPWGEQYF. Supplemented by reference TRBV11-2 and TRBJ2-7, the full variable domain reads EAGVAQSPRYKIIEKRQSVAFWCNPISGHATLYWYQQILGQGPKLLIQFQNNGVVDDSQLPKDRFSAERLKGVDSTLKIQPAKLEDSAVYLCASSDSGTSGRPWGEQYFGPGTRLTVT.

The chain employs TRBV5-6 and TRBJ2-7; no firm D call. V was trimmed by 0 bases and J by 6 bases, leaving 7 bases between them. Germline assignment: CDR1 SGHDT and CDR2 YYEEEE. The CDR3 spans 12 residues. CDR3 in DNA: TGTGCCAGCAGCTTGGCGGATTTCGAGCAGTACTTC. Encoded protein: CASSLADFEQYF. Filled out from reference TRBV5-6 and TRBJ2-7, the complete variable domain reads DAGVTQSPTHLIKTRGQQVTLRCSPKSGHDTVSWYQQALGQGPQFIFQYYEEEERQRGNFPDRFSGHQFPNYSSELNVNALLLGDSALYLCASSLADFEQYFGPGTRLTVT.

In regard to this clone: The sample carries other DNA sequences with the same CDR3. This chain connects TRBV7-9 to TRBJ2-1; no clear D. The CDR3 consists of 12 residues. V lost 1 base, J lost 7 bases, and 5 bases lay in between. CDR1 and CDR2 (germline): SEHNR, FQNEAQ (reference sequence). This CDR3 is CASSLGANEQFF. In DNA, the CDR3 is TGTGCCAGCAGCTTAGGCGCAAATGAGCAGTTCTTC.

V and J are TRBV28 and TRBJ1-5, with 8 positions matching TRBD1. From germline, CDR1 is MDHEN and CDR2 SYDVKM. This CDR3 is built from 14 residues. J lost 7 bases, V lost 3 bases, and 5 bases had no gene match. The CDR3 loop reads CASSFQGAGQPQHF. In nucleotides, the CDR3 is TGTGCCAGCAGTTTTCAGGGGGCGGGGCAGCCCCAGCATTTT.

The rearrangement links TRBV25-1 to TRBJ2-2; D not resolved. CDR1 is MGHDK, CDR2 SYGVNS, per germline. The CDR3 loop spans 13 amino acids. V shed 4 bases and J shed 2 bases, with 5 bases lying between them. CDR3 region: CASSVSNTGELFF. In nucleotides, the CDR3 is TGTGCCAGCAGTGTGAGTAACACCGGGGAGCTGTTTTTT.

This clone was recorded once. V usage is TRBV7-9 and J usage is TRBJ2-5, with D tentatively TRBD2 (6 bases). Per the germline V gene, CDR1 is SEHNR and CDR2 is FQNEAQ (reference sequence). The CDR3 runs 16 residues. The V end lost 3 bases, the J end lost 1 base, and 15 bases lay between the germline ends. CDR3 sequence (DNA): TGTGCCAGCAGCTTGTTGGGCGGGGACGTCCAAGAGACCCAGTACTTC. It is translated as CASSLLGGDVQETQYF.

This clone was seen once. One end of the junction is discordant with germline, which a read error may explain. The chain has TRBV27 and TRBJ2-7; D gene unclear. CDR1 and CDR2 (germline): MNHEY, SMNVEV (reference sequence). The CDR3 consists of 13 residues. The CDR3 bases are TGTGCCAGCAGTTTTGGGCAGAACTACCAGCAGTACTTC. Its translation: CASSFGQNYQQYF.

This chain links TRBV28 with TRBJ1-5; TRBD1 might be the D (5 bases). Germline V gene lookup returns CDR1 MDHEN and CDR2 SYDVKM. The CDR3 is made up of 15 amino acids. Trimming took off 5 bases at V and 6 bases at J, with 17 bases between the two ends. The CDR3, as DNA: TGTGCCAGCAGTCGGCCGGGGGACGGAGGTCAGCCCCAGCATTTT. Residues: CASSRPGDGGQPQHF.

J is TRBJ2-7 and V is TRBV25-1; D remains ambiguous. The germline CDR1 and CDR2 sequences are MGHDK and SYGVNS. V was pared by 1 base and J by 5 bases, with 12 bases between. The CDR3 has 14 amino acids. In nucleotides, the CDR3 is TGTGCCAGCAGTGAATGGGGTGGGTTCGACGAGCAGTACTTC. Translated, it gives CASSEWGGFDEQYF.

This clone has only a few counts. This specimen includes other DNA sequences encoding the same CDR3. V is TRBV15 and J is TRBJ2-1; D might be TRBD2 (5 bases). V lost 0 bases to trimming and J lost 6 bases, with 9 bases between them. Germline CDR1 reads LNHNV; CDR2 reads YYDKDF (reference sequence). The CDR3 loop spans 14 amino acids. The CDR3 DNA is TGTGCCACCAGCAGAGATCGGGCGGGCAATGAGCAGTTCTTC. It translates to CATSRDRAGNEQFF.

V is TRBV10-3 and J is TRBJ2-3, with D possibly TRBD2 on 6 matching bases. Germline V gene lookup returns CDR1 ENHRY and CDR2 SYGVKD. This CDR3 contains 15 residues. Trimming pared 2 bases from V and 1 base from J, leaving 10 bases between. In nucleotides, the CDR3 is TGTGCCATCAGTGAGACGGGAGACGGCACAGATACGCAGTATTTT. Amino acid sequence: CAISETGDGTDTQYF.

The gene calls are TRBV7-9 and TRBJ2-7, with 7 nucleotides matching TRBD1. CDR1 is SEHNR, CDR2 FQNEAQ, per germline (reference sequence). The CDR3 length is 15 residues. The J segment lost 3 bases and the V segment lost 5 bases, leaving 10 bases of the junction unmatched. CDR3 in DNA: TGTGCCAGCAGCCTGTCGGACAGGAAAAACTACGAGCAGTACTTC. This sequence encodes CASSLSDRKNYEQYF.

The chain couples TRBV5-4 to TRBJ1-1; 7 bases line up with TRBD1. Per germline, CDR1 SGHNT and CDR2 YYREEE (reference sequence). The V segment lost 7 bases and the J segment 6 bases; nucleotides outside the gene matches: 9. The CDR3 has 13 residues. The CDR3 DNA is TGTGCCAGCTTTCATCGGGACAGCCCTGAAGCTTTCTTT. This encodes CASFHRDSPEAFF.

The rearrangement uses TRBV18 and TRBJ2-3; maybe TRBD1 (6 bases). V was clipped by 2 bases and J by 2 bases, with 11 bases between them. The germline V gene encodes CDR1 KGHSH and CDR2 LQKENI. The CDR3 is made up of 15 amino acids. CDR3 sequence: CASSPRQENTDTQYF. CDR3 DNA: TGTGCCAGCTCACCAAGACAGGAAAACACAGATACGCAGTATTTT.

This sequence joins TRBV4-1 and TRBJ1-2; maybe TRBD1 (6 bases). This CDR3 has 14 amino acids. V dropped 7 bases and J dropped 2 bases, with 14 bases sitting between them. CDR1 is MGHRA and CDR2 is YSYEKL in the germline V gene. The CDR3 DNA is TGCGCCAGCACCCAGGGGTTTACGAACTATGGCTACACCTTC. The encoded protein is CASTQGFTNYGYTF.

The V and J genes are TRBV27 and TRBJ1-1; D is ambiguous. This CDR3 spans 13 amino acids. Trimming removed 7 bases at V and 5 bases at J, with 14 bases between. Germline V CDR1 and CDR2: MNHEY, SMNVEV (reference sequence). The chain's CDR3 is CASTWAGGTEAFF. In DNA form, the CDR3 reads TGTGCCAGCACCTGGGCAGGAGGGACTGAAGCTTTCTTT.

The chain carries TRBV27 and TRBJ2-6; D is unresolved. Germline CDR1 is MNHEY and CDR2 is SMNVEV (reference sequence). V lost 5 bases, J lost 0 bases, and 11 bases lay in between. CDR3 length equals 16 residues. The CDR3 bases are TGTGCCAGCAGTCCCCGGGCCGTCTCTGGGGCCAACGTCCTGACTTTC. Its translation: CASSPRAVSGANVLTF.

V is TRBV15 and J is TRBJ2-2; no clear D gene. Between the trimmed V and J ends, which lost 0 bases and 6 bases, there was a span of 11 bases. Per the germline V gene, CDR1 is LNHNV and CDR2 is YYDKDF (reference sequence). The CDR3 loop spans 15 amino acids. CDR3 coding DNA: TGTGCCACCAGCAGAGATTTTGGTGGACCCGGGGAGCTGTTTTTT. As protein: CATSRDFGGPGELFF.

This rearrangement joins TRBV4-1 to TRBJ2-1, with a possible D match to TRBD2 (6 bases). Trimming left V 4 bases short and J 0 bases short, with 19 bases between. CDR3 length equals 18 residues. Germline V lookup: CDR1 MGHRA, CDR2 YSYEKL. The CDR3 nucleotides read TGCGCCAGCAGCCGCAAGGAGGGAATTCGGAGCTCCTACAATGAGCAGTTCTTC. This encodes CASSRKEGIRSSYNEQFF.

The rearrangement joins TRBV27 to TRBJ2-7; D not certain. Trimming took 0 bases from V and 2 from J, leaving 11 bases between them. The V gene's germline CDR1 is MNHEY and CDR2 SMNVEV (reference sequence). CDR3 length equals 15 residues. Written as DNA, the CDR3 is TGTGCCAGCAGTTTATCGGTACCGATTCCCTACGAGCAGTACTTC. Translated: CASSLSVPIPYEQYF.